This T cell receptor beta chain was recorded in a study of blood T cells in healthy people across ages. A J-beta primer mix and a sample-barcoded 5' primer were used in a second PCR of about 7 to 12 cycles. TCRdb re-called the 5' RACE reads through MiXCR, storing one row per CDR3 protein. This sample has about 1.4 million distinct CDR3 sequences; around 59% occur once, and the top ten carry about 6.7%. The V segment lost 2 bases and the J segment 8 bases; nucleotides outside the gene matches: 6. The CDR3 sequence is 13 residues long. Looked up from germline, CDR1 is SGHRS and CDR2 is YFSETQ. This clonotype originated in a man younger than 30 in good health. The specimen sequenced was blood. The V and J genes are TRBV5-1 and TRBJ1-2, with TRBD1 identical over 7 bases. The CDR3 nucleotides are TGCGCCAGCAGCTTAGGGACAGTCCGCGGCTACACCTTC. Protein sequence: CASSLGTVRGYTF.